Following are 13 T cell receptor beta chains from one sample sequenced in a study of human T cells and chemical hapten exposure. The time point here: patch test 2, 6 weeks after DPC sensitization. Treatment reported: therapeutic diphenylcyclopropenone sensitization with weekly scalp DPC. TCRdb analysed the RACE reads with MiXCR anew, one entry per CDR3 protein. The sample contains roughly 52,000 distinct CDR3 sequences, 9.9% of which appear only once. The sequenced sample was whole blood, obtained in connection with sensitization to the hapten diphenylcyclopropenone (DPC). These receptors were obtained from a woman between 50 and 59 years old with alopecia areata. Some clones in this sample may be carry-over from other donors' samples.

J is TRBJ1-1 and V is TRBV11-2; D remains ambiguous. There are 14 residues in the CDR3. The V end lost 4 bases, the J end lost 3 bases, and 12 bases lay between the germline ends. The germline CDR1 and CDR2 sequences are SGHAT and FQNNGV. As DNA, the CDR3 is TGTGCCAGCAGCTCCGTACGGGCACACACTGAAGCTTTCTTT. Amino acid sequence: CASSSVRAHTEAFF.

This clonotype has just a few counts. The V and J genes are TRBV14 and TRBJ1-2, with a weak D call TRBD1 (6 bases). The CDR3 spans 15 residues. Trimming pared 2 bases from V and 8 bases from J, leaving 18 bases between. CDR1 is SGHDN, CDR2 FVKESK, per germline. CDR3 in DNA: TGTGCCAGCAGCCAATTCCTTCAGGGGTTGGAGGGCTACACCTTC. Protein: CASSQFLQGLEGYTF.

This clonotype has only a few counts. The chain uses TRBV7-2 and TRBJ2-3; D gene ambiguous. Germline V gene lookup returns CDR1 SGHTA and CDR2 FQGNSA. Trimming took 7 bases from V and 2 from J, leaving 13 bases between them. The CDR3 sequence is 14 residues long. The CDR3: CASTSYYFTDTQYF. The CDR3 nucleotides read TGTGCCAGCACCTCTTATTATTTCACAGATACGCAGTATTTT.

For this clonotype: This likely comes from a read error, as the CDR3 has no conserved phenylalanine or tryptophan at its end. This sequence joins TRBV12-3 or TRBV12-4 and TRBJ2-7; 11 nucleotides line up with TRBD2. This CDR3 comprises 15 residues. CDR3 region: CASSRGLADSYEQYS. DNA for the CDR3: TGTGCTAGCAGTCGGGGACTAGCGGACTCCTACGAGCAGTACTCC.

There are a few counts of this clonotype. The CDR3 DNA sequence: TGTGCCAGCAGCCCACAGTTATCCTCCTACGAGCAGTACTTC. It yields the protein CASSPQLSSYEQYF. V and J are TRBV7-2 and TRBJ2-7; D call uncertain. Deletions cut 5 bases from V and 0 bases from J, with 11 bases between. Germline assignment: CDR1 SGHTA and CDR2 FQGNSA. The CDR3 sequence is 14 residues long.

The chain couples TRBV3-1 to TRBJ2-1; possibly TRBD1 for D (6 bases). Trimming removed 6 bases at V and 2 bases at J, with 14 bases between. Germline CDR1 and CDR2: LGHDT and YNNKEL (reference sequence). This CDR3 comprises 15 residues. The CDR3 bases are TGTGCCAGCAGAAAGGCACAGGGCACCTACAATGAGCAGTTCTTC. Its protein product is CASRKAQGTYNEQFF.

The CDR3 protein is CASSRGDAGEKLFF. In DNA, the CDR3 is TGCGCCAGCAGCCGGGGGGATGCTGGCGAAAAACTGTTTTTT. The chain links TRBV4-1 to TRBJ1-4, with D perhaps TRBD1 (5 bases). Trimming cost V 4 bases and J 8 bases, with 14 bases left between them. The germline V gene encodes CDR1 MGHRA and CDR2 YSYEKL. CDR3 length: 14 amino acids.

V is TRBV10-2 and J is TRBJ1-4; D is undetermined. This CDR3 is built from 16 residues. Germline V gives CDR1 WSHSY, CDR2 SAAADI. V was trimmed by 6 bases and J by 7 bases, leaving 21 bases between them. This chain's CDR3 is CASRPVLTPGGEKLFF. DNA for the CDR3: TGCGCCAGCAGGCCCGTCTTAACCCCGGGCGGTGAAAAACTGTTTTTT.

This clonotype was seen at least ten times. The chain carries TRBV28 and TRBJ1-3, with a tentative D call TRBD1 (5 bases). The V gene's germline CDR1 is MDHEN and CDR2 SYDVKM. The length of the CDR3 is 14 residues. The V end was cut by 3 bases, the J end by 1 base, with 7 bases between. CDR3 protein: CASSFRGSGNTIYF. Written as DNA, the CDR3 is TGTGCCAGCAGTTTCCGGGGGTCTGGAAACACCATATATTTT.

The chain uses TRBV18 and TRBJ2-7; D is uncertain. The CDR3 spans 12 residues. Trimming removed 0 bases at V and 6 bases at J, with 6 bases between. Germline CDR1 and CDR2: KGHSH and LQKENI. The CDR3 loop reads CASSPPLGEQYF. In nucleotides, the CDR3 is TGTGCCAGCTCACCACCATTAGGCGAGCAGTACTTC.

At least ten counts were recorded for this clonotype. The rearrangement joins TRBV6-1 to TRBJ2-1; TRBD2 might be the D (5 bases). CDR1 is MNHNS and CDR2 is SASEGT in the germline V gene. V dropped 2 bases and J dropped 10 bases, with 6 bases sitting between them. This CDR3 comprises 11 residues. CDR3: CASSETGEQFF. CDR3 nucleotides: TGTGCCAGCAGTGAAACGGGAGAGCAGTTCTTC.

There are a few counts of this clonotype. V and J are TRBV29-1 and TRBJ2-3; possibly TRBD1 for D (6 bases). Germline V gives CDR1 SQVTM, CDR2 ANQGSEA. The CDR3 has 12 residues. The CDR3 DNA reads as TGCAGTTCCAGGACAGATTCAGATACGCAGTATTTT. Residues: CSSRTDSDTQYF.

This clonotype was counted many times. The chain has TRBV6-6 and TRBJ1-4; no clear D gene. The CDR3 covers 14 residues. Trimming took off 2 bases at V and 8 bases at J, with 12 bases between the two ends. CDR1 is MNHNY, CDR2 SVGAGI, per germline (reference sequence). CDR3 nucleotide sequence: TGTGCCAGCAGTTACCCGACTGGACGGGAAAAACTGTTTTTT. Protein: CASSYPTGREKLFF.